The source of this T cell receptor beta chain is a study of CD8 T cells in ankylosing spondylitis (dated by TCRdb to about 2017). Study-level background: The study profiled T cell receptor beta repertoires in healthy donors and ankylosing spondylitis patients to find disease-linked TCR variants. The whole study cohort included 108 healthy donors and 25 ankylosing spondylitis patients. Samples of peripheral blood were taken, and for ankylosing spondylitis patients, synovial fluid was collected as well.

These reads were obtained on an Illumina HiSeq 2500. Quantitative 5'-RACE with molecular barcodes was the method used to prepare the TCR beta libraries. In the authors' own workflow: A new computational method, built on a probabilistic model of VDJ rearrangement, was used to identify disease-linked TCR variants. TCRdb trimmed public reads at Q25 via fastp, called clones via MiXCR and kept in-frame beta chains. Under each unique CDR3 protein, matching rows form one entry showing the most common genes and DNA. The V and J calls shown here were made by TCRdb, not taken from the authors' results. This sample holds 130,000 or so distinct CDR3 sequences; 6.5% to 9% were observed only once. The ten most abundant clones make up 9% to 15% of the sample. Broad study findings and their caveats: In peripheral blood, the disease-linked clones were found at relatively low frequencies and had a CD8+ phenotype. Some of the motif variants had been reported before in the synovial fluid and blood of reactive arthritis patients, a finding that suggests common disease-initiation mechanisms. A TCR beta motif of 7 or 8 highly homologous amino acid variants appeared characteristic of blood from ankylosing spondylitis patients. The disease-linked clones were reported as significantly enriched in matched synovial fluid samples from ankylosing spondylitis patients.

The CDR3 sequence holds 13 residues, the cysteine and phenylalanine included. Only the CDR3 region is kept as DNA, spanning 39 bases read in frame from base 1. V is reduced by 6 bases and J by 9 bases, leaving a spacing of 16 bases between them. CDR1 SGHRS and CDR2 YFSETQ are derived from the germline V gene. In its sample, this clonotype was seen many times. Its target antigen remains unknown. Base quality data are lacking; no much larger clone is found one base away. The V gene is TRBV5-1 and the J gene is TRBJ2-1; the D gene identity is not certain. The clonotype originates from a male donor with ankylosing spondylitis or in good health (not recorded which). The sequenced material came from blood, either unsorted or a sorted T cell fraction (not recorded which). The DNA reads as follows: TGCGCCAGCACCGAAGATGGGTTCGGTGAGCAGTTCTTC. This is translated as CASTEDGFGEQFF.